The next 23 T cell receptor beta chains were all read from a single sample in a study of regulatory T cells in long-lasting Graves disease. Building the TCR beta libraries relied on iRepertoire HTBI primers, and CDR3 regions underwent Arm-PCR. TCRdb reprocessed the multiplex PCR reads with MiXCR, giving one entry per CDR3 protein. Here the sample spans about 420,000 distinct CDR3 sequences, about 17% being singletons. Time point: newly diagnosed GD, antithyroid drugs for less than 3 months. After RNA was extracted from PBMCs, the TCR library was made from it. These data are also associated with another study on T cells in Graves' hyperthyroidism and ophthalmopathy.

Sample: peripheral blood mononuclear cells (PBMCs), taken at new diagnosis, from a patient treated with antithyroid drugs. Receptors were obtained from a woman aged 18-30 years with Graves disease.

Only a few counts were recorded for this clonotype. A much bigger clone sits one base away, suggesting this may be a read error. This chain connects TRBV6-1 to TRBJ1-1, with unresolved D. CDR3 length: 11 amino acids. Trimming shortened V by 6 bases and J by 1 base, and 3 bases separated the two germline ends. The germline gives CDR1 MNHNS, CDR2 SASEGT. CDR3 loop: CASSTNTEAFF. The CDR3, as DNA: TGTGCCAGCAGCACGAACACTGAAGCTTTCTTT.

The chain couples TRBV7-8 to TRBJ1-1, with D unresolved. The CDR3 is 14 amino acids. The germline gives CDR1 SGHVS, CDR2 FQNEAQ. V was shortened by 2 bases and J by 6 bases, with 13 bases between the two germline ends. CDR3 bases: TGTGCCAGCAGCTTATCTGGGTATGTGTCTGAAGCTTTCTTT. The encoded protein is CASSLSGYVSEAFF.

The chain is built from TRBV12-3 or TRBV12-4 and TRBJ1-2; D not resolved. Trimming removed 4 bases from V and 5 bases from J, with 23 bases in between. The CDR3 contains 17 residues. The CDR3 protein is CASSSSGGGREVYGYTF. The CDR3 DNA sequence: TGTGCCAGCAGTTCCTCAGGAGGAGGCCGGGAGGTTTATGGCTACACCTTC.

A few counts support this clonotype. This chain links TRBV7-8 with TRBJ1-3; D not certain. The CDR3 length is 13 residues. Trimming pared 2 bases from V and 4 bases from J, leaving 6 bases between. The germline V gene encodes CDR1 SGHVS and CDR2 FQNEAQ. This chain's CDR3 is CASSLMEGNTIYF. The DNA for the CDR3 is TGTGCCAGCAGCTTAATGGAGGGAAACACCATATATTTT. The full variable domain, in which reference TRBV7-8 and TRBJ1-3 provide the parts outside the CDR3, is GAGVSQSPRYKVAKRGQDVALRCDPISGHVSLFWYQQALGQGPEFLTYFQNEAQLDKSGLPSDRFFAERPEGSVSTLKIQRTQQEDSAVYLCASSLMEGNTIYFGEGSWLTVV.

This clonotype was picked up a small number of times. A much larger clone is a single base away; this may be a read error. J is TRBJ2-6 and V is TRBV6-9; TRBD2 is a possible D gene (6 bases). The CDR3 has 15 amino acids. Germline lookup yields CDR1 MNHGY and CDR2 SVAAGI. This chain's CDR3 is CASSYTSSGASVLTF. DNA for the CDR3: TGTGCCAGCAGTTACACTAGCTCTGGGGCCAGCGTCCTGACTTTC.

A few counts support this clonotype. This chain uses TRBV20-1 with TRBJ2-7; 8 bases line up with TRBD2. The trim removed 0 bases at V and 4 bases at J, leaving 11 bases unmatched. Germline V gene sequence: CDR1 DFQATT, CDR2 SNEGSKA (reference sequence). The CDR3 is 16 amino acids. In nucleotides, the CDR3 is TGCAGTGCTAGAGATCCGGCGGGAGGAATTCCTTACGAGCAGTACTTC. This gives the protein CSARDPAGGIPYEQYF.

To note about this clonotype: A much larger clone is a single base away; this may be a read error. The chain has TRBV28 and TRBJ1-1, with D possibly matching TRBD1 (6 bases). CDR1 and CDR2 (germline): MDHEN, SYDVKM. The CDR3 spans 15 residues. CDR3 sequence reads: CASIPGGARNTEASF. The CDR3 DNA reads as TGTGCCAGCATCCCGGGGGGGGCTAGGAACACTGAAGCTTCCTTT. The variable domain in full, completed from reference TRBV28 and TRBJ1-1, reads DVKVTQSSRYLVKRTGEKVFLECVQDMDHENMFWYRQDPGLGLRLIYFSYDVKMKEKGDIPEGYSVSREKKERFSLILESASTNQTSMYLCASIPGGARNTEASFGQGTRLTVV.

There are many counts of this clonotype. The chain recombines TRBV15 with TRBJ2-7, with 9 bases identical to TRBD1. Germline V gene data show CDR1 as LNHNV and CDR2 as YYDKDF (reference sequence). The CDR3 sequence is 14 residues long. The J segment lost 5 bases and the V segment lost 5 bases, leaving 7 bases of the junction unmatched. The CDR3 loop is CATSGRTGADEQYF. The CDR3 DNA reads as TGTGCCACCAGCGGAAGGACAGGGGCGGACGAGCAGTACTTC.

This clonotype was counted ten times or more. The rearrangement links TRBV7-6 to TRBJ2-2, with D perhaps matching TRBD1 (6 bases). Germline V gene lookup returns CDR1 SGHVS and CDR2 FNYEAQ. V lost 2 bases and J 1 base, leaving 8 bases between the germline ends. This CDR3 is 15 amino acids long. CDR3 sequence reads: CASSLKQGNTGELFF. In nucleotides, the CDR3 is TGTGCCAGCAGCTTAAAACAGGGGAACACCGGGGAGCTGTTTTTT.

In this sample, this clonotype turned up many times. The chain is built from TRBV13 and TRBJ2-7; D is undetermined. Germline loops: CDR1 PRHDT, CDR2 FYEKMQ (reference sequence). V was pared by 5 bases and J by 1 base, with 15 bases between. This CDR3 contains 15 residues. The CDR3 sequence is CASSPQGSRSYEQYF. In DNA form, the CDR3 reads TGTGCCAGCAGCCCCCAAGGATCGCGGTCCTACGAGCAGTACTTC.

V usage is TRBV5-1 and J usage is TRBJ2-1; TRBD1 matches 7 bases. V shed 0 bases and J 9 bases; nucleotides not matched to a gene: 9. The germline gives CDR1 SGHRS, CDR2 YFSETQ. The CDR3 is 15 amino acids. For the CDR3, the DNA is TGCGCCAGCAGCTTGGCCGACAGGGTATTCGCTGAGCAGTTCTTC. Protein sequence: CASSLADRVFAEQFF.

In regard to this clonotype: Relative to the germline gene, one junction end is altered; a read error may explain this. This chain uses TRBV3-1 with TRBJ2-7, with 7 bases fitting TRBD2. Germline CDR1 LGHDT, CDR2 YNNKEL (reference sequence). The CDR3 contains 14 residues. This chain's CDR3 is CASSHGGGPYEHYF. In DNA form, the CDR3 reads TGTGCCAGCAGCCATGGGGGAGGGCCCTACGAGCACTACTTC.

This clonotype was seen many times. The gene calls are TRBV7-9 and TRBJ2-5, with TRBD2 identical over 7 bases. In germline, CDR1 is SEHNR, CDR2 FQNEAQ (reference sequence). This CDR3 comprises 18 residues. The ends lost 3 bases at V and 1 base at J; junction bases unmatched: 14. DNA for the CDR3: TGTGCCAGCAGCTTCCCCCCGGGGAGGGTTAACCCCCAAGAGACCCAGTACTTC. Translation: CASSFPPGRVNPQETQYF.

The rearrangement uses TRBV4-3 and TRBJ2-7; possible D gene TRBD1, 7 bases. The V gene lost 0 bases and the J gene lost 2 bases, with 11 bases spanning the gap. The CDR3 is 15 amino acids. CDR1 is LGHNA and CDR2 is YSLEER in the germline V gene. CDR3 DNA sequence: TGCGCCAGCAGCCAAGAAGGCAGGGGGGCCTACGAGCAGTACTTC. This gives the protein CASSQEGRGAYEQYF.

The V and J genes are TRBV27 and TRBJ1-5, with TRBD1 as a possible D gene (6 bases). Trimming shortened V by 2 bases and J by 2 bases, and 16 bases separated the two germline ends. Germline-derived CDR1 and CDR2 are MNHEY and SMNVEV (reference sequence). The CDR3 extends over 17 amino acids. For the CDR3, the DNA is TGTGCCAGCAGTTTAACGCAGGGGAATACGGGCAATCAGCCCCAGCATTTT. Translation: CASSLTQGNTGNQPQHF.

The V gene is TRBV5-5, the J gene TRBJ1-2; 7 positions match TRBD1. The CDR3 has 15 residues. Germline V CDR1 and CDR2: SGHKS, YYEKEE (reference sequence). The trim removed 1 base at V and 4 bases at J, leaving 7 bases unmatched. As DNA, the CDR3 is TGTGCCAGCAGCTTGACGCGGGACAGAACCTATGGCTACACCTTC. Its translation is CASSLTRDRTYGYTF.

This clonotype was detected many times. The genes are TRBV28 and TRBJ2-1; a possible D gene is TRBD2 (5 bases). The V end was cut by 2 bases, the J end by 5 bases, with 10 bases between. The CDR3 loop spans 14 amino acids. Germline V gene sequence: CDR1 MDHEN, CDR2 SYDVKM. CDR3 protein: CASSLMRANNEQFF. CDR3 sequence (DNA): TGTGCCAGCAGTTTAATGCGGGCCAACAATGAGCAGTTCTTC.

In nucleotides, the CDR3 is TGTGCCAGCAGTTTACATGAGGCAGAGACCCAGTACTTC. As protein: CASSLHEAETQYF. The chain has TRBV12-3 or TRBV12-4 and TRBJ2-5; D unresolved. Between the trimmed V and J ends, which lost 2 bases and 4 bases, there was a span of 8 bases. The CDR3 consists of 13 residues.

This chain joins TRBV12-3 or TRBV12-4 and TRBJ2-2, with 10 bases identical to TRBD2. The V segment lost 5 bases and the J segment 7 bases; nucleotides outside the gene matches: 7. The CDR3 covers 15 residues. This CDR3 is CASSQLAGVYGELFF. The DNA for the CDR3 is TGTGCCAGCAGTCAGCTAGCGGGAGTTTACGGGGAGCTGTTTTTT.

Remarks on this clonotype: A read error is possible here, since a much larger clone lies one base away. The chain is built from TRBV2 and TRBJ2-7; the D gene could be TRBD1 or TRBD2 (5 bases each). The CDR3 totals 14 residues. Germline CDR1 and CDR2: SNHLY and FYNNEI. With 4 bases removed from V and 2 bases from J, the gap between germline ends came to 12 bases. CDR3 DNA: TGTGCCAGCAGTGCGGGACGGAGGACCTACGAGCAGTACTTC. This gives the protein CASSAGRRTYEQYF.

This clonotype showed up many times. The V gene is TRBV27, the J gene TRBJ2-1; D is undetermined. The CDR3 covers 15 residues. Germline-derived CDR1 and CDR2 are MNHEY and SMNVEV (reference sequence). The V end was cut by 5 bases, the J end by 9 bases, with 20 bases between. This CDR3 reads CASSPLRRGIGEQFF. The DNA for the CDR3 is TGTGCCAGCAGTCCCCTCAGGAGAGGTATCGGTGAGCAGTTCTTC.

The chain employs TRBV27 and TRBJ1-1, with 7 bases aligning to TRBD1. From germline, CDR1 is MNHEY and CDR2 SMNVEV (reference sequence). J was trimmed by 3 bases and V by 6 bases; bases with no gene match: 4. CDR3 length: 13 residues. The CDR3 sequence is CASRGTEDTEAFF. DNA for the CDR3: TGTGCCAGCAGGGGGACAGAAGACACTGAAGCTTTCTTT.

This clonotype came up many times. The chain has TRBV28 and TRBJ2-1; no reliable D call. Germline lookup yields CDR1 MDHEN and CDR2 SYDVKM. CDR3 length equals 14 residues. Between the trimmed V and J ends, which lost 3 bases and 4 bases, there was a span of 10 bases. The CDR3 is CASSFRATYNEQFF. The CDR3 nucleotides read TGTGCCAGCAGTTTTAGGGCCACTTACAATGAGCAGTTCTTC.